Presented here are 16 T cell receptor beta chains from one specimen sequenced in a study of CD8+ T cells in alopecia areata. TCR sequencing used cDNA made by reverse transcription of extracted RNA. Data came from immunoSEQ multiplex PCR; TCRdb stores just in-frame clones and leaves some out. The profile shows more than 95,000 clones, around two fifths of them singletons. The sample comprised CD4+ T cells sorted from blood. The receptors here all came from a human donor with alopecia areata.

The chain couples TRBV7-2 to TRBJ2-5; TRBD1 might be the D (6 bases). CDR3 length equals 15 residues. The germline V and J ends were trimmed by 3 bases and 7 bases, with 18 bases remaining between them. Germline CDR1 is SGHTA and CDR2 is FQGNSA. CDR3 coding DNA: TGTGCCAGCAGCTTGAAGCCGGGACAAGGGGTGACCCAGTACTTC. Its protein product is CASSLKPGQGVTQYF.

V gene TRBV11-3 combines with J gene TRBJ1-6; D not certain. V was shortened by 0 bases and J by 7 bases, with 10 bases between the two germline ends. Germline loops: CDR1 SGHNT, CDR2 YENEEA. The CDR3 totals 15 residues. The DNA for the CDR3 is TGTGCCAGCAGCTTAGATAAGGCTGACAATTCACCCCTCCACTTT. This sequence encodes CASSLDKADNSPLHF.

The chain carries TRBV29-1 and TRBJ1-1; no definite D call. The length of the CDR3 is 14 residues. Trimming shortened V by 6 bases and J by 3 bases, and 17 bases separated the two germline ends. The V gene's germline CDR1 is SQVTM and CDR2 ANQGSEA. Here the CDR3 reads CSVHPRGEDTEAFF. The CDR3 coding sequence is TGCAGCGTCCACCCGAGAGGAGAGGACACTGAAGCTTTCTTT.

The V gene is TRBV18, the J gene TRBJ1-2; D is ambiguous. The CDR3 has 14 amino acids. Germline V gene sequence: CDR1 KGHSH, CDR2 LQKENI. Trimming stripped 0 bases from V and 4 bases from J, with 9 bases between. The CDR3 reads CASSPPSTPYGYTF. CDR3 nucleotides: TGTGCCAGCTCACCACCGTCAACTCCCTATGGCTACACCTTC.

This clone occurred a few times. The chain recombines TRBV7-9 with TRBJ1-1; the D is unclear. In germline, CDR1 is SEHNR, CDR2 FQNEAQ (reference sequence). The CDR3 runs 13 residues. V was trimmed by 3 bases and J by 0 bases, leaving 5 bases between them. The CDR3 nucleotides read TGTGCCAGCAGCTTCAGATTGAACACTGAAGCTTTCTTT. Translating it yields CASSFRLNTEAFF.

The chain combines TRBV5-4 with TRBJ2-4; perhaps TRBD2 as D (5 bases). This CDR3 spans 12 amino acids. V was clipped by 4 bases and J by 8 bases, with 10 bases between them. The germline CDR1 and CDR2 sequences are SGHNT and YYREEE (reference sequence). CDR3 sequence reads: CASSPTGDIQYF. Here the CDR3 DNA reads TGTGCCAGCAGCCCGACCGGGGACATTCAGTACTTC.

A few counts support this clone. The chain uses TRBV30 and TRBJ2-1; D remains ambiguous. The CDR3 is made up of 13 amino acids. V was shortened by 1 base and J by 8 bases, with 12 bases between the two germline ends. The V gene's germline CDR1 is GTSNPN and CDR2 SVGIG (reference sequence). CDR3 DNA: TGTGCCTGGAGTGCTACGGCGACCGATGAGCAGTTCTTC. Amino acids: CAWSATATDEQFF. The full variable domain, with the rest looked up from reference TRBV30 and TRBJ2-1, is SQTIHQWPATLVQPVGSPLSLECTVEGTSNPNLYWYRQAAGRGLQLLFYSVGIGQISSEVPQNLSASRPQDRQFILSSKKLLLSDSGFYLCAWSATATDEQFFGPGTRLTVL.

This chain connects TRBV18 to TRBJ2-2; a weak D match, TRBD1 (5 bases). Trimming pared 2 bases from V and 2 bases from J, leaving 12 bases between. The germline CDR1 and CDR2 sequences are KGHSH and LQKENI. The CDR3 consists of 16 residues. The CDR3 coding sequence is TGTGCCAGCTCACCAAGGGTGACAGTTAACACCGGGGAGCTGTTTTTT. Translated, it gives CASSPRVTVNTGELFF.

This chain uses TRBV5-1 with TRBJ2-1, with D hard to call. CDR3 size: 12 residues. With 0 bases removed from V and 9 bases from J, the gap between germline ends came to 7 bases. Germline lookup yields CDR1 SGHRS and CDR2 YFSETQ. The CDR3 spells CASSLEGREQFF. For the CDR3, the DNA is TGCGCCAGCAGCTTGGAAGGGCGTGAGCAGTTCTTC.

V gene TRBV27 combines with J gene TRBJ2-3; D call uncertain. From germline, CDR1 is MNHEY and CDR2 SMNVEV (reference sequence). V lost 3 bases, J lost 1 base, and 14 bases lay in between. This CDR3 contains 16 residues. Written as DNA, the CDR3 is TGTGCCAGCAGTTTCGGAATCAGGCGTCGCACAGATACGCAGTATTTT. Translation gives CASSFGIRRRTDTQYF.

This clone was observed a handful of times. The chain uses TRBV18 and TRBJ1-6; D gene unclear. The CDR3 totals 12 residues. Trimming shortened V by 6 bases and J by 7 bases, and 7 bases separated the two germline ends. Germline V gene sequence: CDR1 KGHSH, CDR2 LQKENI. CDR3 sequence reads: CASSTVNSPLHF. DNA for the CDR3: TGTGCCAGCTCTACAGTCAATTCACCCCTCCACTTT. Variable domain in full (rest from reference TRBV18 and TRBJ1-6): NAGVMQNPRHLVRRRGQEARLRCSPMKGHSHVYWYRQLPEEGLKFMVYLQKENIIDESGMPKERFSAEFPKEGPSILRIQQVVRGDSAAYFCASSTVNSPLHFGNGTRLTVT.

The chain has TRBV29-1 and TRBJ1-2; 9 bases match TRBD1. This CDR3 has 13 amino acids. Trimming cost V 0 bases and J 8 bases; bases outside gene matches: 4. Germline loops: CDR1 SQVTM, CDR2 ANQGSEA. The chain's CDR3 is CSVEETGGRGYTF. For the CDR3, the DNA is TGCAGCGTTGAAGAGACAGGGGGTAGGGGCTACACCTTC. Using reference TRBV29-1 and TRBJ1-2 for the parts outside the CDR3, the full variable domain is SAVISQKPSRDICQRGTSLTIQCQVDSQVTMMFWYRQQPGQSLTLIATANQGSEATYESGFVIDKFPISRPNLTFSTLTVSNMSPEDSSIYLCSVEETGGRGYTFGSGTRLTVV.

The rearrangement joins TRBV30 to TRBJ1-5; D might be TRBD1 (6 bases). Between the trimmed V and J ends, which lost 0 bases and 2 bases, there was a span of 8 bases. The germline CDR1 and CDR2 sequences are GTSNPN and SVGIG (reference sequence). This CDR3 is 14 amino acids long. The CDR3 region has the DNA TGTGCCTGGAGTGTATCAGGGGGCAATCAGCCCCAGCATTTT. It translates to CAWSVSGGNQPQHF. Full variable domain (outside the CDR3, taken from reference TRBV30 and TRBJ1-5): SQTIHQWPATLVQPVGSPLSLECTVEGTSNPNLYWYRQAAGRGLQLLFYSVGIGQISSEVPQNLSASRPQDRQFILSSKKLLLSDSGFYLCAWSVSGGNQPQHFGDGTRLSIL.

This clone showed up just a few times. This chain's CDR3 is CSVARAREDSRLSLEQYF. CDR3 nucleotide sequence: TGCAGCGTCGCCAGGGCTCGAGAGGACAGCCGCCTTTCTTTGGAGCAGTACTTC. This chain connects TRBV29-1 to TRBJ2-7; D possibly corresponds to TRBD1 (6 bases). This CDR3 region has 18 residues. V was shortened by 6 bases and J by 7 bases, with 34 bases between the two germline ends. Looked up from germline, CDR1 is SQVTM and CDR2 is ANQGSEA.

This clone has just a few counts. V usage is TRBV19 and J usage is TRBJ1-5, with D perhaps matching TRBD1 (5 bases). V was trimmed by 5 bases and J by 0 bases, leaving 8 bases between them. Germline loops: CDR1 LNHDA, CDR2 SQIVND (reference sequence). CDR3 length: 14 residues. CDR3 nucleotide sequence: TGTGCCAGTAGTGTACAGGATAGCAATCAGCCCCAGCATTTT. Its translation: CASSVQDSNQPQHF.

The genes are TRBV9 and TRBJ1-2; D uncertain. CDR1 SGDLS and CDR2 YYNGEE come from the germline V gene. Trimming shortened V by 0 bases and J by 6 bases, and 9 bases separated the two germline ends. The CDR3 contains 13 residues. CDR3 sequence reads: CASSVAGPDGYTF. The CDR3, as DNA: TGTGCCAGCAGCGTAGCAGGACCTGATGGCTACACCTTC.